This record concerns one TCR beta chain sequence. What it binds is not known. Only in-frame clones appear in the TCRdb table, and some are missing; sequencing was by immunoSEQ multiplex PCR. Of around 160,000 clones listed, approximately 85% are singletons. This sample was included in a study of T cell responses to AZD1222 COVID-19 vaccine. Study outcomes and limitations: Spike-specific TCR breadth and depth were elevated following two AZD1222 doses.

Sequencing was performed on peripheral blood, taken on day 0 of MenACWY control vaccination. This clonotype was sampled from an adult in good health.

DNA of the CDR3: TGTGCCAGCAGCTTGTCCGAGGGTACCCAGCATTTT. The encoded protein is CASSLSEGTQHF. V gene TRBV5-6 combines with J gene TRBJ1-5, with D unresolved. Germline V gene sequence: CDR1 SGHDT, CDR2 YYEEEE. The CDR3 has 12 residues. Trimming removed 1 base from V and 11 bases from J, with 10 bases in between.